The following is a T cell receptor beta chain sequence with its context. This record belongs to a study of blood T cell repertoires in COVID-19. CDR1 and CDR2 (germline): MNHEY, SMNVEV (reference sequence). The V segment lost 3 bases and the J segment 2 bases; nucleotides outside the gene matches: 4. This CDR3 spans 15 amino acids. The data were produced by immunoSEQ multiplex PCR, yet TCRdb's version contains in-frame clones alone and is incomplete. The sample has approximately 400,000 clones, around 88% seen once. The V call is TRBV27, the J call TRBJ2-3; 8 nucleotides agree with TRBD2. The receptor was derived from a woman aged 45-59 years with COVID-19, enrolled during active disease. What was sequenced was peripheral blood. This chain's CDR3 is CASSFKRGITDTQYF. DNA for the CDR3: TGTGCCAGCAGTTTCAAGCGGGGGATCACAGATACGCAGTATTTT.